One and the same sample provided the 10 T cell receptor beta chains below, sequenced in a study of T cells expressing NK-cell markers. TCRdb reprocessed the 5' RACE reads and reports one entry per CDR3 protein, with no DNA. The table gives some 500,000 distinct CDR3 sequences; the top ten clones make up roughly 1.4% of it. Sequenced material: blood T cells: a sorted CD56 or NKG2C T cell subset, CD4+ or CD8+ T cells, or bulk PBMC T cells (not recorded which). Receptors originate from a woman between 45 and 65 years old in good health.

The chain links TRBV6-1 to TRBJ2-1; TCRdb picks TRBD1, but there is no DNA to check that call. The CDR3 has 15 amino acids. CDR1 and CDR2 (germline): MNHNS, SASEGT. CDR3 amino acids: CASTLGLTGGNEQFF.

The rearrangement joins TRBV2 to TRBJ2-5; TCRdb calls TRBD2, which cannot be checked without DNA. The germline V gene has CDR1 SNHLY and CDR2 FYNNEI. The CDR3 has 12 residues. CDR3 protein: CASQDPLETQYF.

The V gene is TRBV20-1, the J gene TRBJ2-3; TCRdb selects TRBD1, and the lack of DNA leaves this call unchecked. The CDR3 loop spans 15 amino acids. Germline CDR1 is DFQATT and CDR2 is SNEGSKA (reference sequence). CDR3 protein: CSARPGRRVPDTQYF.

V is TRBV7-3 and J is TRBJ1-1. There are 15 residues in the CDR3. Germline loops: CDR1 SGHTA, CDR2 FQGTGA. The CDR3 is CASSLSGRAAREAFF.

CDR3: CSVAGQPNTEAFF. V is TRBV29-1 and J is TRBJ1-1; lacking DNA, the TRBD1 call made by TCRdb goes unchecked. CDR1 is SQVTM, CDR2 ANQGSEA, per germline. This CDR3 has 13 residues.

This sequence joins TRBV5-1 and TRBJ2-5; TCRdb's D gene call, TRBD2, goes unchecked for lack of DNA. Germline-derived CDR1 and CDR2 are SGHRS and YFSETQ. CDR3 length: 18 residues. This CDR3 is CASSPASPIAGVGETQYF.

The chain uses TRBV11-2 and TRBJ2-1; TCRdb proposes TRBD2, but this gene call is untestable without DNA. Germline V lookup: CDR1 SGHAT, CDR2 FQNNGV. The CDR3 is 16 amino acids. CDR3 sequence reads: CASSSLAGLGYNEQFF.

The V call is TRBV14, the J call TRBJ2-3; there is no DNA to check the TCRdb D call of TRBD2. CDR1 is SGHDN, CDR2 FVKESK, per germline. This CDR3 is 18 amino acids long. The CDR3 spells CASSQEIALAGGVDTQYF.

The J gene is TRBJ1-3, the V gene TRBV6-1; with no DNA, the TCRdb D assignment of TRBD1 cannot be verified. CDR3 length: 17 residues. Germline CDR1 reads MNHNS; CDR2 reads SASEGT. The CDR3 reads CASRGWTGEPGGNTIYF.

This chain joins TRBV5-1 and TRBJ1-2; as DNA is missing, the TRBD1 call by TCRdb cannot be tested. The CDR3 spans 15 residues. CDR1 SGHRS and CDR2 YFSETQ come from the germline V gene. This CDR3 reads CASSSKTGSKAGYTF.